This T cell receptor (beta chain) stems from a study of regulatory T cells in long-lasting Graves disease. Study at large: Over 5 years on antithyroid drugs plus positive TSH receptor antibodies marked Graves' disease as persistent.

Noted time point: persistent/refractory GD, antithyroid drugs over 5 years with positive TRAb. The authors made the TCR library using RNA they extracted from PBMCs. Enrollment of patients was through an endocrinology department in Xi'an, China. CDR3-region Arm-PCR and iRepertoire HTBI primers produced the TCR beta libraries. TCRdb re-called the multiplex PCR reads through MiXCR, storing one row per CDR3 protein. The sample includes about 460,000 distinct CDR3 sequences, about 20% of them seen just once. Germline-derived CDR1 and CDR2 are MDHEN and SYDVKM. With V trimmed by 2 bases and J by 4 bases, 7 bases remained unmatched. The CDR3 length is 15 residues. This clonotype was observed many times. What it recognizes is unknown. Study-level results: Compared with new cases, persistent Graves' patients showed reduced TCR diversity.

The sequence was collected from a female donor with Graves disease. This specimen was peripheral blood mononuclear cells (PBMCs), taken when the disease was refractory, from a patient treated with antithyroid drugs. This chain links TRBV28 with TRBJ1-2, with 7 bases matching TRBD1. The CDR3 loop is CASSLEGAGSYGYTF. CDR3 coding DNA: TGTGCCAGCAGTTTAGAGGGGGCGGGTTCCTATGGCTACACCTTC.